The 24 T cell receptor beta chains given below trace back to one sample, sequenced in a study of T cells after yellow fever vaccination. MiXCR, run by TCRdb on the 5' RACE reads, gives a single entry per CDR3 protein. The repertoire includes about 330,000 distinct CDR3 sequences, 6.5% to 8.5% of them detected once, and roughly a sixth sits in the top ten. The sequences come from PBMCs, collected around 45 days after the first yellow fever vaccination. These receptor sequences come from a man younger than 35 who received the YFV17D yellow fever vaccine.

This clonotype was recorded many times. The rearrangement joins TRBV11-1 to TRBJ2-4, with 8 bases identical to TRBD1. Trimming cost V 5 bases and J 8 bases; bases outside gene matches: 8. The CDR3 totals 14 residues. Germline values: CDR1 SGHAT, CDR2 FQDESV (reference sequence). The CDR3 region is CASSPGQGLDIQYF. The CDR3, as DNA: TGTGCCAGCAGCCCTGGACAGGGTTTGGACATTCAGTACTTC.

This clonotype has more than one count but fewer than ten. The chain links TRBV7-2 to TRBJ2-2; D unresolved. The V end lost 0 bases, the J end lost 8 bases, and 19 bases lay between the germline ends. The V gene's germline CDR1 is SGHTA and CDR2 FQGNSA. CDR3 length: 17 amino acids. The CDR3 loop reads CASSLAHSGWRSGELFF. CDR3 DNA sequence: TGTGCCAGCAGCTTAGCGCATTCTGGATGGCGGAGTGGGGAGCTGTTTTTT.

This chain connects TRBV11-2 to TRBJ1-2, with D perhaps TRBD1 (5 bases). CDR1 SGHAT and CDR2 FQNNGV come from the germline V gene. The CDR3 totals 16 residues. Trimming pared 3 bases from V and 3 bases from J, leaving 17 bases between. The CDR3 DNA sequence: TGTGCCAGCAGCTTGGACATGGGGCTTCCCTACTATGGCTACACCTTC. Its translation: CASSLDMGLPYYGYTF.

CDR3 in amino acids: CASSLNPYQETQYF. The CDR3 DNA follows: TGTGCCAGCAGCCTCAACCCGTACCAAGAGACCCAGTACTTC. The chain employs TRBV7-2 and TRBJ2-5, with unresolved D. CDR1 SGHTA and CDR2 FQGNSA come from the germline V gene. The germline V and J ends were trimmed by 5 bases and 0 bases, with 10 bases remaining between them. This CDR3 contains 14 residues. The whole variable domain, filled in from reference TRBV7-2 and TRBJ2-5, reads GAGVSQSPSNKVTEKGKDVELRCDPISGHTALYWYRQSLGQGLEFLIYFQGNSAPDKSGLPSDRFSAERTGGSVSTLTIQRTQQEDSAVYLCASSLNPYQETQYFGPGTRLLVL.

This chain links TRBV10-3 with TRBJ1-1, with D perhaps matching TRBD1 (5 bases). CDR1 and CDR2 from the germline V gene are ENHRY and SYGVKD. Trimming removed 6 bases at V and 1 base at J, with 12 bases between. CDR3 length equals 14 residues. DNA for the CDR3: TGTGCCATCAGAAGGGGAGGAGGGAACACTGAAGCTTTCTTT. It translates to CAIRRGGGNTEAFF.

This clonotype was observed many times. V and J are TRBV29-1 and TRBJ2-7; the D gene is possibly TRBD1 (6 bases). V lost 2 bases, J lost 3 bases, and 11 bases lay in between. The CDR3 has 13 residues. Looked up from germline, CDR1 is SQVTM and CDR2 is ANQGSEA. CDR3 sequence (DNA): TGCAGCGTTGAAAAGGACAGCAACTACGAGCAGTACTTC. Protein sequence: CSVEKDSNYEQYF.

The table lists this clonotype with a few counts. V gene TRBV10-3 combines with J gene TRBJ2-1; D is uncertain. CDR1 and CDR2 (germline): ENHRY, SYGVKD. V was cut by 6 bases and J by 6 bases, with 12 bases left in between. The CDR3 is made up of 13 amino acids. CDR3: CAIRLPAVNEQFF. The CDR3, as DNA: TGTGCCATCAGACTACCGGCCGTCAATGAGCAGTTCTTC.

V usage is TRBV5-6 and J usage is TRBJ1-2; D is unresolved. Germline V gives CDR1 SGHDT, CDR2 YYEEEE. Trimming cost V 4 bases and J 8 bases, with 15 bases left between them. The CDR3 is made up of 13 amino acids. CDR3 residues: CASSPDTLRGYTF. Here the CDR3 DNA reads TGTGCCAGCAGCCCTGACACATTGCGGGGCTACACCTTC.

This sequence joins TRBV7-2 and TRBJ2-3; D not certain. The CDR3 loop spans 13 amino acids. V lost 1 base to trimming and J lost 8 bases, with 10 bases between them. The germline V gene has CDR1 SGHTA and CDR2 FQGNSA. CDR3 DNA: TGTGCCAGCAGCTTAGGTGAACAAACTACGCAGTATTTT. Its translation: CASSLGEQTTQYF.

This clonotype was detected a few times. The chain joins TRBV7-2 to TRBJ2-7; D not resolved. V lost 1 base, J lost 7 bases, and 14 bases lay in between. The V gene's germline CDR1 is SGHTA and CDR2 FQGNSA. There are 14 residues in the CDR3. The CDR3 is CASSLESYGEEQYV. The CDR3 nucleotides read TGTGCCAGCAGCTTAGAAAGTTATGGGGAAGAGCAGTACGTC.

CDR3 DNA sequence: TGTGCCAGCAGCCAAGAGGGAAACCTCCCAAGGAATGAGCAGTTCTTC. Translated: CASSQEGNLPRNEQFF. The chain has TRBV3-1 and TRBJ2-1; D gene unclear. The germline CDR1 and CDR2 sequences are LGHDT and YNNKEL (reference sequence). The CDR3 runs 16 residues. Trimming left V 0 bases short and J 7 bases short, with 16 bases between.

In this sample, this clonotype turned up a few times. The CDR3 nucleotides are TGTGCCAGTAGTGCGCGGGACAGGATCTCTATTGGCTACACCTTC. This translates into CASSARDRISIGYTF. The chain carries TRBV19 and TRBJ1-2; 8 bases are shared with TRBD1. CDR1 LNHDA and CDR2 SQIVND come from the germline V gene (reference sequence). The CDR3 is made up of 15 amino acids. V lost 5 bases and J lost 7; bases outside the gene matches: 12.

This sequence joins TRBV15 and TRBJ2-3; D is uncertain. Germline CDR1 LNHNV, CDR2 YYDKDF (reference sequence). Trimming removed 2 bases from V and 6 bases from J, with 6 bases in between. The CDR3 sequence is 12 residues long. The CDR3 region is CATSRKTDTQYF. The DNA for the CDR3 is TGTGCCACCAGCAGAAAGACGGATACGCAGTATTTT.

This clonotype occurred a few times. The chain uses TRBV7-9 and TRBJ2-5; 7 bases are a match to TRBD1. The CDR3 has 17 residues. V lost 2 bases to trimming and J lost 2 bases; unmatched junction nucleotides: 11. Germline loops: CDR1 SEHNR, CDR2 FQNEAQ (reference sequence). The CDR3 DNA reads TGTGCCAGCAGCTTACGTTGGAGGACAGGCCTACAAGAGACCCAGTACTTC. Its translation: CASSLRWRTGLQETQYF.

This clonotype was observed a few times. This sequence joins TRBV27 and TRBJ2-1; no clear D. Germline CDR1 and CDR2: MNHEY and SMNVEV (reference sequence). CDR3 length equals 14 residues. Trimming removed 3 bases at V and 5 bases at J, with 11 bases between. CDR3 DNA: TGTGCCAGCAGTTTTGTGGGATCCAACAATGAGCAGTTCTTC. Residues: CASSFVGSNNEQFF.

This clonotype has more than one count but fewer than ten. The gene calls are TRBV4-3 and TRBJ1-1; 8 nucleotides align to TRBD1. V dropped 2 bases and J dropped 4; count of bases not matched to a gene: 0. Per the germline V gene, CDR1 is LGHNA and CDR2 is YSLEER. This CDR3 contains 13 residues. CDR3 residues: CASSQQGATEAFF. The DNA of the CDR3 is TGCGCCAGCAGCCAACAGGGGGCCACTGAAGCTTTCTTT.

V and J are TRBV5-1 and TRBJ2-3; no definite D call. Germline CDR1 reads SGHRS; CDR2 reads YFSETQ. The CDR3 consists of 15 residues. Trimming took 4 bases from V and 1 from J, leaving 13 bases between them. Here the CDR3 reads CASSPPIWGTDTQYF. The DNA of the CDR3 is TGCGCCAGCAGCCCCCCAATTTGGGGCACAGATACGCAGTATTTT.

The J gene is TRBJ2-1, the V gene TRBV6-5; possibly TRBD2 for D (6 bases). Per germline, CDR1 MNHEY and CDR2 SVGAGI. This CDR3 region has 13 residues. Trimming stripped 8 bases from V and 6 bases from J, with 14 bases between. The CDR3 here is CASGWGVVNEQFF. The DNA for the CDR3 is TGTGCCAGCGGTTGGGGGGTTGTCAATGAGCAGTTCTTC.

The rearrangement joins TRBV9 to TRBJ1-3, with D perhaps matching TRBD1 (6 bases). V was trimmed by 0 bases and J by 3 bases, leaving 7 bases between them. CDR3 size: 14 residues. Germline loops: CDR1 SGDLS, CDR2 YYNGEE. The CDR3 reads CASSVGTVGNTIYF. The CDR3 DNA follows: TGTGCCAGCAGCGTAGGGACAGTTGGAAACACCATATATTTT.

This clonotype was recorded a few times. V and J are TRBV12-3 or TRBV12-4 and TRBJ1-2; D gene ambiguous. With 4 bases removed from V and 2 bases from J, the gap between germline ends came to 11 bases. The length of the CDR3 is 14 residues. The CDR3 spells CASSYVQANYGYTF. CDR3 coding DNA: TGTGCCAGCAGTTACGTCCAGGCGAACTATGGCTACACCTTC.

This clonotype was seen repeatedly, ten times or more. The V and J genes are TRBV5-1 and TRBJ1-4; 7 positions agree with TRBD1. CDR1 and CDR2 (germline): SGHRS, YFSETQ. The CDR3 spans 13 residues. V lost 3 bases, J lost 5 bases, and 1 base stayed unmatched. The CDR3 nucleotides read TGCGCCAGCAGCTCGGACAGGAATGAAAAACTGTTTTTT. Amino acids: CASSSDRNEKLFF.

The CDR3 DNA follows: TGTGCCAGCAGCTTAGGAAGCGGGGGGGCCGGTATGAATACGCAGTATTTT. Protein: CASSLGSGGAGMNTQYF. The rearrangement joins TRBV7-9 to TRBJ2-3, with 10 bases lining up with TRBD2. Per the germline V gene, CDR1 is SEHNR and CDR2 is FQNEAQ (reference sequence). Losses at the gene ends were 1 base for V and 7 bases for J; bases not matched to a gene: 11. The CDR3 is 17 residues long.

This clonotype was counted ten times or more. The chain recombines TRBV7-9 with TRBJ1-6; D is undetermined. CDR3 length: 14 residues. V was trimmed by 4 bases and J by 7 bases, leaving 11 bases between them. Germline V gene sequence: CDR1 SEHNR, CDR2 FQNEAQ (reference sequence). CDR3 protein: CASSSGASNSPLHF. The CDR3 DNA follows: TGTGCCAGCAGCTCGGGAGCTTCGAATTCACCCCTCCACTTT.

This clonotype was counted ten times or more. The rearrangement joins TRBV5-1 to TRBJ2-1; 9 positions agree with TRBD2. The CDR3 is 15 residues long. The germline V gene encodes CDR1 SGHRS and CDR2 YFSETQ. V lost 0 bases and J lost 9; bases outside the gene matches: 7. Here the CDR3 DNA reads TGCGCCAGCAGCTTGGGTGGCGGGGGGGATGCTGAGCAGTTCTTC. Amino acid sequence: CASSLGGGGDAEQFF.